The following is a T cell receptor beta chain sequence with its context. These data come from a study of blood T cell repertoires in COVID-19. Study background: The United States, Italy and Spain supplied acute and convalescent COVID-19 samples. The cDNA or gDNA used as material had been derived from T cells, B-cell-depleted T cells, or PBMCs.

Here immunoSEQ multiplex PCR was the method, and the copy in TCRdb shows in-frame clones only, minus some. The sample consists of some 83,000 clones, less than 90% of them appearing once. The CDR3 consists of 16 residues. The V gene end was trimmed by 0 bases and the J gene end by 5 bases; junction bases not matched to a gene: 9. CDR1 is MGHRA, CDR2 YSYEKL, per germline. This sequence joins TRBV4-1 and TRBJ1-2; TRBD1 matches 7 bases. The sequence was collected from a man over 45 with acute or convalescent COVID-19. Material for sequencing was peripheral blood. The CDR3 bases are TGCGCCAGCAGCCAAGATAGGAGTCAGGGGGTATATGGCTACACCTTC. It encodes CASSQDRSQGVYGYTF.